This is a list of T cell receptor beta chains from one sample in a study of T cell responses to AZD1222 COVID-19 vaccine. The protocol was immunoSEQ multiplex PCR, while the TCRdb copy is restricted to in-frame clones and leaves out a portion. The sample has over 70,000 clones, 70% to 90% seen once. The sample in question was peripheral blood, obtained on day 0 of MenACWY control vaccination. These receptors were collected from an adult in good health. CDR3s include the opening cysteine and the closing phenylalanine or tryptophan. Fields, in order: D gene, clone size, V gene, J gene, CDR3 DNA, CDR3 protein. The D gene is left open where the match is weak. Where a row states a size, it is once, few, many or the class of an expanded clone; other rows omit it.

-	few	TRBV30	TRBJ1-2	TGTGCCTGGAGCATCAGGGTCTATGGCTACACCTTC	CAWSIRVYGYTF
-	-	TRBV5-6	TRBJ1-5	TGTGCCAGCAGCCCATCGGGGAGCAATCAGCCCCAGCATTTT	CASSPSGSNQPQHF
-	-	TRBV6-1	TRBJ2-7	TGTGCCAGCAGTGAAGTAGTAGACACCTACGAGCAGTACTTC	CASSEVVDTYEQYF
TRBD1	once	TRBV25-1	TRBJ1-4	TGTGCCAGCAGTGATTCCCAGGGGGCCGGGGAAAAACTGTTTTTT	CASSDSQGAGEKLFF
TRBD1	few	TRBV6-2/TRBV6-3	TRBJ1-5	TGTGCCAGCAGCCTTCAGGGGGGTAGCAATCAGCCCCAGCATTTT	CASSLQGGSNQPQHF
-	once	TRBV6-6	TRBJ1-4	TGTGCCAGCGCCCCCCGGGGGGGGCAGGGGTATGAAAAACTGTTTTTT	CASAPRGGQGYEKLFF
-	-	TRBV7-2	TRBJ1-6	TGTGCCAGCACCCACCCAATACAGAATTCACCCCTCCACTTT	CASTHPIQNSPLHF
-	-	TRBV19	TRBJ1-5	TGTGCCAGTAGTCCGCCCCGGGGGAGCAATCAGCCCCAGCATTTT	CASSPPRGSNQPQHF
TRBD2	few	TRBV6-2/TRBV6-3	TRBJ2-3	TGTGCCAGCAGTAGCGGGGGGGCTACAGATACGCAGTATTTT	CASSSGGATDTQYF
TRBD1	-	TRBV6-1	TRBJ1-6	TGTGCCAGCAGTGCTAAGAGGGACAGGGATAATTCACCCCTCCACTTT	CASSAKRDRDNSPLHF
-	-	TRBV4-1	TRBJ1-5	TGCGCCAGCAGCCAAGGGGGCAGGGGCAATCAGCCCCAGCATTTT	CASSQGGRGNQPQHF
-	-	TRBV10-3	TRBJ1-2	TGTGCCATCAGTGAGTCCGGGAGCTCCTATGGCTACACCTTC	CAISESGSSYGYTF
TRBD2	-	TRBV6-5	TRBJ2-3	TGTGCCAGCAGTTGGACTAGCGGGGGGGCGGATACGCAGTATTTT	CASSWTSGGADTQYF
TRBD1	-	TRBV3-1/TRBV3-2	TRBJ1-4	TGTGCCAGCAGCCAAAGACTTTCATTTGGGACAGGGGCCGAAAAACTGTTTTTT	CASSQRLSFGTGAEKLFF
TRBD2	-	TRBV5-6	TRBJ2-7	TGTGCCAGCAGCTCCGGACTAGCGGGGGATCGGGAGCAGTACTTC	CASSSGLAGDREQYF
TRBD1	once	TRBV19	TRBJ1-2	TGTGCCAGTAGTATAGGGAGGGACAGGGCACCCAACTATGGCTACACCTTC	CASSIGRDRAPNYGYTF
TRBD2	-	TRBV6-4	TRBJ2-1	TGTGCCAGCAGTGAGGAACTAGCGGGGGGCAACAATGAGCAGTTCTTC	CASSEELAGGNNEQFF
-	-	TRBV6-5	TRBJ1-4	TGTGCCAGCAGTTACTCGACGGGAGCTAATGAAAAACTGTTTTTT	CASSYSTGANEKLFF
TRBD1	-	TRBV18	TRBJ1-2	TGTGCCAGCTCACCACCGACAGGGGGGAAGGGCTACACCTTC	CASSPPTGGKGYTF
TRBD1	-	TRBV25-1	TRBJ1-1	TGTGCCAGCAGTCCCCTCGGGACAGGGCATGGTCCTGAAGCTTTCTTT	CASSPLGTGHGPEAFF
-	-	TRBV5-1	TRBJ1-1	TGCGCCAGCAGCTTGGACGGTATGAACACTGAAGCTTTCTTT	CASSLDGMNTEAFF
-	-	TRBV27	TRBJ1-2	TGTGCCAGCAGGTCTTCGACAGGAGCCCCAATCTATGGCTACACCTTC	CASRSSTGAPIYGYTF
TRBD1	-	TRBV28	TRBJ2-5	TGTGCCAGCAGGCAGGACAGGGGCCAAGAGACCCAGTACTTC	CASRQDRGQETQYF
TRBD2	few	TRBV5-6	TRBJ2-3	TGTGCCAGCAGCTTTCTAGCGGGGAGCACAGATACGCAGTATTTT	CASSFLAGSTDTQYF
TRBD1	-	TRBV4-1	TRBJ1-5	TGCGCCAGCAGCCACCAATGGGGACAGGCCGATCAGCCCCAGCATTTT	CASSHQWGQADQPQHF
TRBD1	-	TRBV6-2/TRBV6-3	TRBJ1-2	TGTGCCAGCAGCGATCGGGACAGAAGGGCGTATGGTGGCTACACCTTC	CASSDRDRRAYGGYTF
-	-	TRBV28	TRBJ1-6	TGTGCCAGCAGTTTTCCAGGATATTATTCACCCCTCCACTTT	CASSFPGYYSPLHF
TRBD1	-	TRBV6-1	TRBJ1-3	TGTGCCAGCAGTGAAGCGAGGCACAGGGGGCTTGGAAACACCATATATTTT	CASSEARHRGLGNTIYF
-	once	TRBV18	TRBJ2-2	TGTGCCAGCTCACCGGGGGGCGCAGATCTCACCGGGGAGCTGTTTTTT	CASSPGGADLTGELFF
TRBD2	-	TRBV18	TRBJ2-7	TGTGCCAGCTCACCTAGCGGGGACGAGCAGTACTTC	CASSPSGDEQYF
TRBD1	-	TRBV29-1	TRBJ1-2	TGCAGCGTTGGGGACAGGGGTGGCTATGGCTACACCTTC	CSVGDRGGYGYTF
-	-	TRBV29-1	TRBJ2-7	TGCAGCGTTGACGGGCAGGGCGACGAGCAGTACTTC	CSVDGQGDEQYF
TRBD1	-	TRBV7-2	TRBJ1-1	TGTGCCAGCAGCTCCCGGGACAGGGTCAGTTTGAACACTGAAGCTTTCTTT	CASSSRDRVSLNTEAFF
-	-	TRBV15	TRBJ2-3	TGTGCCACCAGCCACGGTACGGGGTCGAGCACAGATACGCAGTATTTT	CATSHGTGSSTDTQYF
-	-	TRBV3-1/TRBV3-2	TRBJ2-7	TGTGCCAGCAGCCAACAGCAGGGTTCCCACGAGCAGTACTTC	CASSQQQGSHEQYF
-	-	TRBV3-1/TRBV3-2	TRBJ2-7	TGTGCCAGCAGCCCCGCAGGGTTGGCTTCCCACGAGCAGTACTTC	CASSPAGLASHEQYF